These 25 T cell receptor beta chains came from one sample sequenced in a study of Graves' ophthalmopathy and Graves' hyperthyroidism. TCR beta CDR3 regions were amplified from RNA transcripts. An opening RT-PCR round employed HTBI primers and preceded a second-round multiplex PCR. Via MiXCR, TCRdb re-called the multiplex PCR reads, giving one row per CDR3 protein. The sample lists about 640,000 distinct CDR3 sequences; 35% to 50% were seen once. The sequencing sample was made of peripheral blood. The source is an adult man with Graves' ophthalmopathy.

This clonotype showed up just a few times. V is TRBV20-1 and J is TRBJ1-2; D possibly corresponds to TRBD1 (6 bases). Germline lookup yields CDR1 DFQATT and CDR2 SNEGSKA (reference sequence). V lost 5 bases and J 4 bases, leaving 17 bases between the germline ends. This CDR3 region has 14 residues. CDR3 bases: TGCAGTGCTCCACAGGGCCCTTTCCCCTATGGCTACACCTTC. Protein sequence: CSAPQGPFPYGYTF.

CDR3 protein: CSVGSAGTDNYGYTF. The CDR3 DNA sequence: TGCAGCGTTGGATCGGCAGGGACAGATAACTATGGCTACACCTTC. The gene calls are TRBV29-1 and TRBJ1-2; 7 nucleotides line up with TRBD1. Unmatched junction bases numbered 9, after V lost 4 bases and J lost 1 base. The germline V gene has CDR1 SQVTM and CDR2 ANQGSEA. This CDR3 region has 15 residues. The whole variable domain, filled in from reference TRBV29-1 and TRBJ1-2, reads SAVISQKPSRDICQRGTSLTIQCQVDSQVTMMFWYRQQPGQSLTLIATANQGSEATYESGFVIDKFPISRPNLTFSTLTVSNMSPEDSSIYLCSVGSAGTDNYGYTFGSGTRLTVV.

The table lists this clonotype with many counts. The J gene is TRBJ2-5, the V gene TRBV24-1, with D tentatively TRBD1 or TRBD2 (6 bases each). V shed 4 bases and J shed 3 bases, with 17 bases lying between them. This CDR3 contains 16 residues. CDR1 and CDR2 (germline): KGHDR, SFDVKD. Here the CDR3 DNA reads TGTGCCACCAGTGACCCTGCTAAGGGGGGAAAAGAGACCCAGTACTTC. Its protein product is CATSDPAKGGKETQYF.

There are many counts of this clonotype. The chain uses TRBV20-1 and TRBJ2-5; D call uncertain. The length of the CDR3 is 12 residues. Germline CDR1 is DFQATT and CDR2 is SNEGSKA (reference sequence). V lost 6 bases and J lost 2, with 10 bases in between. This CDR3 is CSAPGEQETQYF. The CDR3 DNA sequence: TGCAGTGCCCCTGGGGAACAAGAGACCCAGTACTTC.

Many counts were recorded for this clonotype. The chain recombines TRBV7-6 with TRBJ2-5; TRBD2 is a possible D gene (6 bases). Germline V gene sequence: CDR1 SGHVS, CDR2 FNYEAQ. This CDR3 has 13 residues. Trimming took 5 bases from V and 2 from J, leaving 9 bases between them. The CDR3 reads CASSAREQETQYF. In DNA form, the CDR3 reads TGTGCCAGCAGCGCCCGGGAGCAAGAGACCCAGTACTTC.

This clonotype was recorded only once. J is TRBJ1-2 and V is TRBV10-3, with TRBD1 as a possible D gene (5 bases). Germline V lookup: CDR1 ENHRY, CDR2 SYGVKD. This CDR3 is built from 13 residues. V lost 6 bases to trimming and J lost 0 bases, with 8 bases between them. The CDR3 reads CAISLGANYGYTF. DNA of the CDR3: TGTGCCATCAGCTTGGGGGCTAACTATGGCTACACCTTC.

The chain combines TRBV20-1 with TRBJ2-7, with D possibly being TRBD1 or TRBD2 (5 bases each). The J call is in doubt because the DNA end fits TRBJ2-1 better. Germline V gene lookup returns CDR1 DFQATT and CDR2 SNEGSKA (reference sequence). The CDR3 contains 14 residues. CDR3 in DNA: TGCAGTGCTAGAGAGGGACGGGTGGACAATGAGCAGTTCTTC. Its protein is CSAREGRVDNEQFF.

The rearrangement links TRBV4-1 to TRBJ2-7; the match to TRBD1 covers 9 bases. J lost 1 base, V lost 6 bases, and 4 bases had no gene match. This CDR3 comprises 14 residues. The germline CDR1 and CDR2 sequences are MGHRA and YSYEKL. In nucleotides, the CDR3 is TGCGCCAGCAGGATGGGACAGGGTTCCTACGAGCAGTACTTC. This codes for CASRMGQGSYEQYF.

At least ten counts were recorded for this clonotype. The V and J genes are TRBV7-9 and TRBJ2-7; D might be TRBD2 (6 bases). Trimming cost V 3 bases and J 6 bases, with 15 bases left between them. The CDR3 runs to 14 residues. The germline V gene has CDR1 SEHNR and CDR2 FQNEAQ (reference sequence). This CDR3 is CASSFGTEGSEQYF. CDR3 in DNA: TGTGCCAGCAGCTTCGGGACGGAGGGGTCCGAGCAGTACTTC. The whole variable domain, remainder taken from reference TRBV7-9 and TRBJ2-7, is DTGVSQNPRHKITKRGQNVTFRCDPISEHNRLYWYRQTLGQGPEFLTYFQNEAQLEKSRLLSDRFSAERPKGSFSTLEIQRTEQGDSAMYLCASSFGTEGSEQYFGPGTRLTVT.

This clonotype was counted ten times or more. V and J are TRBV12-3 or TRBV12-4 and TRBJ2-6, with D perhaps given as TRBD1 or TRBD2 (5 bases each). The CDR3 is 15 amino acids. V was trimmed by 3 bases and J by 2 bases, leaving 8 bases between them. The CDR3 is CASSFGGTGANVLTF. CDR3 bases: TGTGCCAGCAGTTTTGGGGGTACTGGGGCCAACGTCCTGACTTTC.

About this clonotype itself: No conserved phenylalanine or tryptophan ends this CDR3, so it is likely a read error. The DNA is left out, because the CDR3 cannot be placed on it with certainty; the CDR3 is given as TCRdb lists it. The rearrangement uses TRBV9 and TRBJ1-1; the table's D call of TRBD1 was not tested on the DNA. The length of the CDR3 is 9 amino acids, counting both ends. CDR1 is SGDLS and CDR2 is YYNGEE in the germline V gene. CDR3 region: CASSAPITG.

Turning to this clonotype: A much larger clone is a single base away; this may be a read error. The chain recombines TRBV2 with TRBJ2-7, with a weak D call TRBD2 (6 bases). The germline V gene encodes CDR1 SNHLY and CDR2 FYNNEI. The CDR3 is made up of 11 amino acids. The CDR3 loop is CASSSRDERYF. DNA of the CDR3: TGTGCCAGCAGCTCGCGGGACGAGCGGTACTTC.

The chain employs TRBV7-9 and TRBJ2-3, with 8 bases aligning to TRBD2. The CDR3 length is 14 residues. With 4 bases clipped from V and 5 bases from J, the junction kept 5 bases outside the gene matches. CDR1 SEHNR and CDR2 FQNEAQ come from the germline V gene (reference sequence). The CDR3 region is CASSSPGGIDTQYF. Written as DNA, the CDR3 is TGTGCCAGCAGCTCACCGGGAGGGATAGATACGCAGTATTTT.

This clonotype was picked up one time. The V call is TRBV7-8, the J call TRBJ1-1; D might be TRBD1 (5 bases). The V and J ends lost 8 bases and 0 bases respectively, with 16 bases between them. Germline CDR1 SGHVS, CDR2 FQNEAQ. The CDR3 has 15 residues. This chain's CDR3 is CASSPSGGMNTEAFF. The CDR3 nucleotides read TGTGCCAGCTCACCATCGGGGGGGATGAACACTGAAGCTTTCTTT.

This sequence joins TRBV4-3 and TRBJ2-6; 11 nucleotides line up with TRBD1. Germline loops: CDR1 LGHNA, CDR2 YSLEER. The J segment lost 0 bases and the V segment lost 1 base, leaving 5 bases of the junction unmatched. The CDR3 extends over 19 amino acids. DNA for the CDR3: TGCGCCAGCAGCCAAGTGGTTGGGACAGGGGGCTCTGGGGCCAACGTCCTGACTTTC. It yields the protein CASSQVVGTGGSGANVLTF.

V usage is TRBV5-1 and J usage is TRBJ2-2; D not resolved. The CDR3 totals 10 residues. The V gene's germline CDR1 is SGHRS and CDR2 YFSETQ. Trimming removed 5 bases at V and 9 bases at J, with 5 bases between. This chain's CDR3 is CASSQRELFF. CDR3 bases: TGCGCCAGCAGTCAGCGGGAGCTGTTTTTT.

For this clonotype: This may come from a read error, since a much larger clone is one base off. The gene calls are TRBV11-2 and TRBJ1-5; D is uncertain. CDR3 length: 15 residues. V was pared by 7 bases and J by 5 bases, with 18 bases between. In germline, CDR1 is SGHAT, CDR2 FQNNGV. DNA of the CDR3: TGTGCCAGCACTACACCCCCCGGCGCGTATCAGCCCCAGCATTTT. It is translated as CASTTPPGAYQPQHF. Using reference TRBV11-2 and TRBJ1-5 for the parts outside the CDR3, the full variable domain is EAGVAQSPRYKIIEKRQSVAFWCNPISGHATLYWYQQILGQGPKLLIQFQNNGVVDDSQLPKDRFSAERLKGVDSTLKIQPAKLEDSAVYLCASTTPPGAYQPQHFGDGTRLSIL.

This clonotype was recorded many times. V gene TRBV7-2 combines with J gene TRBJ2-2; perhaps TRBD2 as D (6 bases). The ends were cut back, 5 bases at V and 7 bases at J, with 11 bases in the middle. This CDR3 spans 13 amino acids. CDR1 and CDR2 (germline): SGHTA, FQGNSA. Here the CDR3 DNA reads TGTGCCAGCAGCCAACGGGAGTTCGGGGAGCTGTTTTTT. It yields the protein CASSQREFGELFF.

This clonotype was counted at least ten times. The chain couples TRBV24-1 to TRBJ2-1, with 7 bases identical to TRBD2. CDR1 and CDR2 (germline): KGHDR, SFDVKD. The CDR3 is 14 residues long. The ends lost 9 bases at V and 9 bases at J; junction bases unmatched: 13. The CDR3 protein is CATLPSAGAGEQFF. The CDR3 DNA reads as TGTGCCACCCTGCCCTCTGCGGGAGCTGGTGAGCAGTTCTTC.

The CDR3 is CATSEEAREAGELFF. CDR3 nucleotides: TGTGCCACCAGTGAAGAAGCGCGGGAGGCCGGGGAGCTGTTTTTT. V and J are TRBV24-1 and TRBJ2-2; TRBD2 matches at 8 bases. Germline trimming cut 4 bases from V and 6 bases from J; bases unmatched to any gene: 6. Germline values: CDR1 KGHDR, CDR2 SFDVKD. This CDR3 spans 15 amino acids.

This clonotype was seen many times. V gene TRBV7-2 combines with J gene TRBJ2-2; unclear D gene. V was clipped by 1 base and J by 0 bases, with 6 bases between them. The CDR3 spans 15 residues. Germline CDR1 is SGHTA and CDR2 is FQGNSA. This chain's CDR3 is CASSLVFTNTGELFF. CDR3 nucleotides: TGTGCCAGCAGCTTAGTATTCACGAACACCGGGGAGCTGTTTTTT.

With respect to this clonotype: Given the absence of the conserved phenylalanine or tryptophan at the CDR3 end, a read error is likely. The chain joins TRBV7-9 to TRBJ2-5; D gene uncertain. Germline CDR1 reads SEHNR; CDR2 reads FQNEAQ (reference sequence). V was shortened by 5 bases and J by 5 bases, with 15 bases between the two germline ends. This CDR3 has 14 residues. The CDR3 DNA sequence: TGTGCCAGCAGCATGGTAGCCCCAGGCGAGACCCAGTACTCC. It yields the protein CASSMVAPGETQYS.

This clonotype showed up just a few times. This chain links TRBV5-1 with TRBJ2-7, with 11 positions matching TRBD2. This CDR3 contains 17 residues. CDR1 is SGHRS and CDR2 is YFSETQ in the germline V gene. With V trimmed by 0 bases and J by 2 bases, 7 bases remained unmatched. CDR3 in DNA: TGCGCCAGCAGCTTGGCCTTACCGGGACTAGCGGCCTACGAGCAGTACTTC. Amino acids: CASSLALPGLAAYEQYF.

There are a few counts of this clonotype. The chain couples TRBV4-3 to TRBJ2-2; TRBD2 is a possible D gene (6 bases). This CDR3 has 18 residues. Trimming removed 0 bases from V and 6 bases from J, with 20 bases in between. Germline assignment: CDR1 LGHNA and CDR2 YSLEER. The CDR3 bases are TGCGCCAGCAGCCAAGATTTGGCGGGGATCCCAGGGTCCGGGGAGCTGTTTTTT. It specifies CASSQDLAGIPGSGELFF.

The chain couples TRBV24-1 to TRBJ1-5; D possibly corresponds to TRBD1 (6 bases). V was trimmed by 11 bases and J by 5 bases, leaving 18 bases between them. In germline, CDR1 is KGHDR, CDR2 SFDVKD. CDR3 size: 14 residues. Here the CDR3 reads CASRRGRGDQPQHF. The CDR3 DNA reads as TGTGCCAGCCGTAGGGGCAGGGGTGATCAGCCCCAGCATTTT.